The source of this TCR beta chain is a study of T-cell memory formation after mild COVID-19. On the study more broadly: The two donors had largely donor-specific TCR clusters.

Sample barcodes and UMIs were carried by the TCR alpha and TCR beta cDNA libraries that 5'RACE generated with constant-segment primers. TCRdb fed the 5' RACE reads into MiXCR, producing one record per CDR3 protein. The sample consists of over 150,000 distinct CDR3 sequences, 20% to 25% of them appearing once. As regards this clonotype: What it binds is unknown.

CDR3 size: 13 residues. V lost 1 base, J lost 2 bases, and 5 bases lay in between. Germline V gene sequence: CDR1 SEHNR, CDR2 FQNEAQ (reference sequence). Study-wide results and limits: Some responding clones appeared in pre-infection memory, suggesting cross-reactive memory joined. The second-wave clones peaking on day 37 were not confirmed as SARS-CoV-2-specific.

The specimen was PBMCs or a T cell subset sorted from them (not recorded which). The rearrangement links TRBV7-9 to TRBJ2-5; D gene unclear. This receptor was obtained from an adult woman who had mild COVID-19 (a few samples of this study predate the infection). Cell type and time point are not known. Written as DNA, the CDR3 is TGTGCCAGCAGCTTAGAGGTACAAGAGACCCAGTACTTC. Translating it yields CASSLEVQETQYF.